Shown below are 27 T cell receptor beta chains from a single sample sequenced in a study of monozygotic twins with inflammatory bowel disease. TCRdb re-called the 5' RACE reads and shows each CDR3 protein once, DNA omitted. This repertoire comprises about 210,000 distinct CDR3 sequences; its ten largest clones make up roughly 7.5%. The sequenced sample was blood. Receptors were obtained from a human donor with ulcerative colitis or Crohn's disease, or a healthy co-twin of an affected twin (not recorded which).

The chain employs TRBV2 and TRBJ1-1; TCRdb gives TRBD1 as the D gene, but with no DNA this cannot be confirmed. Germline V gives CDR1 SNHLY, CDR2 FYNNEI. The CDR3 runs 14 residues. CDR3 loop: CATSGGGRLTEAFF.

This CDR3 is CASSYYSGANYGYTF. The chain joins TRBV11-2 to TRBJ1-2. The CDR3 covers 15 residues. The germline gives CDR1 SGHAT, CDR2 FQNNGV.

The J gene is TRBJ2-7, the V gene TRBV3-1. From germline, CDR1 is LGHDT and CDR2 YNNKEL (reference sequence). The CDR3 loop spans 12 amino acids. The CDR3 protein is CASNISSYEQYF.

This CDR3 reads CASSQDASRGSSYNSPLHF. The genes are TRBV4-3 and TRBJ1-6. The CDR3 totals 19 residues. CDR1 and CDR2 (germline): LGHNA, YSLEER.

This chain uses TRBV6-5 with TRBJ1-1. The length of the CDR3 is 13 residues. The germline gives CDR1 MNHEY, CDR2 SVGAGI. CDR3 sequence: CASSWGTNTEAFF.

CDR3 sequence: CASSLRQDSYNEQFF. The V and J genes are TRBV5-1 and TRBJ2-1. Germline V lookup: CDR1 SGHRS, CDR2 YFSETQ. CDR3 size: 15 residues. The full variable domain, with the rest looked up from reference TRBV5-1 and TRBJ2-1, is KAGVTQTPRYLIKTRGQQVTLSCSPISGHRSVSWYQQTPGQGLQFLFEYFSETQRNKGNFPGRFSGRQFSNSRSEMNVSTLELGDSALYLCASSLRQDSYNEQFFGPGTRLTVL.

The chain links TRBV7-2 to TRBJ1-5. Germline-derived CDR1 and CDR2 are SGHTA and FQGNSA. The CDR3 has 17 residues. CDR3 sequence reads: CASSLVGGGWGNQPQHF.

The chain couples TRBV11-2 to TRBJ2-1; TCRdb's D gene call, TRBD2, goes unchecked for lack of DNA. Germline V gene data show CDR1 as SGHAT and CDR2 as FQNNGV. The CDR3 length is 15 residues. CDR3 sequence reads: CASSLGTLAGDEQFF.

V and J are TRBV28 and TRBJ2-6; lacking DNA, the TRBD1 call made by TCRdb goes unchecked. Germline CDR1 is MDHEN and CDR2 is SYDVKM. This CDR3 is built from 15 residues. CDR3 in amino acids: CASSIPGAGANVLTF.

The genes are TRBV10-3 and TRBJ1-2; TCRdb's D gene call, TRBD1, goes unchecked for lack of DNA. CDR3 size: 15 residues. The germline gives CDR1 ENHRY, CDR2 SYGVKD. This CDR3 is CAISERGQGVNGYTF.

The chain has TRBV5-1 and TRBJ1-3; the TRBD1 assignment by TCRdb is unverifiable without DNA. The germline V gene has CDR1 SGHRS and CDR2 YFSETQ. The CDR3 covers 15 residues. CDR3: CASSLERGVGNTIYF.

This rearrangement joins TRBV7-8 to TRBJ2-5; the TRBD1 assignment by TCRdb is unverifiable without DNA. This CDR3 has 16 residues. The germline V gene has CDR1 SGHVS and CDR2 FQNEAQ. The chain's CDR3 is CASSLEDRAFQETQYF.

The V gene is TRBV14, the J gene TRBJ2-7. Germline assignment: CDR1 SGHDN and CDR2 FVKESK. The CDR3 spans 12 residues. The CDR3 reads CASSPSKGTAYF.

The chain couples TRBV25-1 to TRBJ2-3; checking the TCRdb D call of TRBD1 is not possible without DNA. The CDR3 has 16 residues. CDR1 and CDR2 from the germline V gene are MGHDK and SYGVNS. CDR3 protein: CASSEWGTGARDTQYF.

The rearrangement uses TRBV6-5 and TRBJ1-3. CDR1 and CDR2 (germline): MNHEY, SVGAGI. The CDR3 runs to 15 residues. The CDR3 is CASSYRRTSGNTIYF.

This chain uses TRBV27 with TRBJ2-7; there is no DNA to check the TCRdb D call of TRBD2. This CDR3 is 15 amino acids long. Germline V lookup: CDR1 MNHEY, CDR2 SMNVEV (reference sequence). CDR3: CASSSLLAGPYEQYF.

This chain connects TRBV7-6 to TRBJ2-5; TCRdb returns TRBD1, unconfirmable since there is no DNA. Germline CDR1 is SGHVS and CDR2 is FNYEAQ. The CDR3 is 14 residues long. The CDR3 reads CASSATGSQETQYF.

The genes are TRBV7-6 and TRBJ2-3. From germline, CDR1 is SGHVS and CDR2 FNYEAQ. This CDR3 spans 12 amino acids. CDR3 protein: CASSRITDTQYF.

V gene TRBV4-1 combines with J gene TRBJ2-4; absent DNA, TCRdb's TRBD1 call cannot be checked. The germline gives CDR1 MGHRA, CDR2 YSYEKL. This CDR3 has 13 amino acids. CDR3 sequence: CASSPTGENIQYF.

The chain employs TRBV4-2 and TRBJ2-2; the D gene TCRdb calls, TRBD2, cannot be checked with no DNA. CDR3 length equals 19 residues. Germline CDR1 is LGHNA and CDR2 is YNFKEQ. CDR3 residues: CASSPGRVADFRNTGELFF.

CDR3 in amino acids: CASIPPPEDTDTQYF. J is TRBJ2-3 and V is TRBV11-2; there is no DNA to check the TCRdb D call of TRBD1. Looked up from germline, CDR1 is SGHAT and CDR2 is FQNNGV. The CDR3 sequence is 15 residues long.

This chain joins TRBV5-1 and TRBJ2-5. This CDR3 region has 14 residues. Per germline, CDR1 SGHRS and CDR2 YFSETQ. The CDR3 protein is CASSWGLQQETQYF.

The V and J genes are TRBV7-2 and TRBJ2-3; with no DNA, the TCRdb D assignment of TRBD2 cannot be verified. The CDR3 has 16 amino acids. Germline CDR1 reads SGHTA; CDR2 reads FQGNSA. The CDR3 sequence is CASSPTSGFSTDTQYF. Complete variable domain (other parts from reference TRBV7-2 and TRBJ2-3): GAGVSQSPSNKVTEKGKDVELRCDPISGHTALYWYRQSLGQGLEFLIYFQGNSAPDKSGLPSDRFSAERTGGSVSTLTIQRTQQEDSAVYLCASSPTSGFSTDTQYFGPGTRLTVL.

The chain is built from TRBV11-1 and TRBJ2-3; TCRdb proposes TRBD1, but this gene call is untestable without DNA. The CDR3 covers 13 residues. The germline V gene encodes CDR1 SGHAT and CDR2 FQDESV (reference sequence). This chain's CDR3 is CASSEQGSDTQYF.

This CDR3 reads CSVVMWEGLMTDTQYF. This chain uses TRBV29-1 with TRBJ2-3; TCRdb outputs TRBD2, but without DNA this stays unchecked. Germline CDR1 reads SQVTM; CDR2 reads ANQGSEA. The CDR3 covers 16 residues.

The rearrangement joins TRBV5-1 to TRBJ2-4; the TCRdb D gene call, TRBD1, has no DNA to confirm it. Germline V CDR1 and CDR2: SGHRS, YFSETQ. This CDR3 is built from 18 residues. CDR3 region: CASSLTGGAGGAKNIQYF.

The V gene is TRBV29-1, the J gene TRBJ2-7; the TRBD1 assignment by TCRdb is unverifiable without DNA. This CDR3 spans 15 amino acids. Germline V gene data show CDR1 as SQVTM and CDR2 as ANQGSEA. CDR3: CSVEGGTGSSYEQYF.